Shown below are 22 T cell receptor beta chains from a single sample sequenced in a study of blood T cell repertoires in COVID-19 (dated by TCRdb to the early 2020s). The library relied on the immunoSEQ multiplex PCR assay. TCRdb retrieved this table from immuneACCESS and kept in-frame rearrangements only. Not all clones are present; in checked studies, unresolved V genes account for under half, and no reason is known for the remainder. The table for this sample lists 100,000 to 150,000 clones; about four fifths of them were counted only once. The leading ten clones occupy approximately 18% of the sample. The sequenced sample was peripheral blood. The receptors were gathered from a man aged 30 to 39 with COVID-19, enrolled during active disease.

This clone occurred a few times. In nucleotides, the CDR3 is TGTGCCAGCAGCTTAGCGGGAAGCGGGGGGGCCGAGACCGGGGAGCTGTTTTTT. This gives the protein CASSLAGSGGAETGELFF. V is TRBV7-2 and J is TRBJ2-2; 10 nucleotides line up with TRBD2. J was trimmed by 5 bases and V by 0 bases; bases with no gene match: 9. CDR3 length equals 18 residues. Germline loops: CDR1 SGHTA, CDR2 FQGNSA.

This clone was counted a single time. V is TRBV6-2 or TRBV6-3 and J is TRBJ2-5; D not resolved. V was cut by 6 bases and J by 5 bases, with 10 bases left in between. From germline, CDR1 is MNHEY and CDR2 SVGEGT. This CDR3 has 12 amino acids. The DNA for the CDR3 is TGTGCCAGCAGCCTGCAACAGGAGACCCAGTACTTC. Translating gives CASSLQQETQYF.

The chain has TRBV18 and TRBJ2-2; TRBD1 agrees at 7 bases. The CDR3 has 16 residues. Germline V gives CDR1 KGHSH, CDR2 LQKENI. The junction had 3 bases not matched to a gene; V was cut back by 2 bases and J by 0 bases. The CDR3 reads CASSPKGQPNTGELFF. Here the CDR3 DNA reads TGTGCCAGCTCACCAAAGGGACAGCCGAACACCGGGGAGCTGTTTTTT.

The chain has TRBV7-5 and TRBJ1-4; the D call TRBD1 from the table was never checked on the DNA. TRBV7-5 is reported as a pseudogene. This CDR3 is built from 18 residues. CDR3 amino acids: CVRSLVPRDGTGREKLFF. CDR3 DNA sequence: TGTGTCAGAAGCTTAGTCCCAAGAGACGGGACAGGGCGTGAAAAACTGTTTTTT.

The chain employs TRBV4-2 and TRBJ2-5; perhaps TRBD2 as D (5 bases). Germline V CDR1 and CDR2: LGHNA, YNFKEQ. The CDR3 totals 16 residues. V was shortened by 0 bases and J by 3 bases, with 14 bases between the two germline ends. The CDR3 loop reads CASSQEDALVEETQYF. The CDR3 DNA reads as TGTGCCAGCAGCCAAGAGGATGCACTAGTGGAAGAGACCCAGTACTTC.

The V call is TRBV11-1, the J call TRBJ2-3; possible D gene TRBD1, 5 bases. The CDR3 spans 14 residues. Per germline, CDR1 SGHAT and CDR2 FQDESV (reference sequence). V gave up 2 bases and J gave up 2 bases, with 8 bases separating them. CDR3 in DNA: TGTGCCAGCAGCTTACAGGGCTACACAGATACGCAGTATTTT. Translation gives CASSLQGYTDTQYF. The complete variable domain, with remaining parts taken from reference TRBV11-1 and TRBJ2-3, reads EAEVAQSPRYKITEKSQAVAFWCDPISGHATLYWYRQILGQGPELLVQFQDESVVDDSQLPKDRFSAERLKGVDSTLKIQPAELGDSAMYLCASSLQGYTDTQYFGPGTRLTVL.

This chain connects TRBV16 to TRBJ1-4; 10 positions agree with TRBD1. With V trimmed by 3 bases and J by 6 bases, 4 bases remained unmatched. CDR1 and CDR2 from the germline V gene are KGHSY and FQNENV. The CDR3 loop spans 15 amino acids. In DNA, the CDR3 is TGTGCCAGCAGCCAGAGAGGGACAGGGGATGAAAAACTGTTTTTT. Protein: CASSQRGTGDEKLFF.

The rearrangement uses TRBV5-1 and TRBJ2-1, with TRBD2 matching over 9 bases. The CDR3 is 17 amino acids. The J segment lost 5 bases and the V segment lost 6 bases, leaving 15 bases of the junction unmatched. Germline V gene lookup returns CDR1 SGHRS and CDR2 YFSETQ. CDR3 bases: TGCGCCAGCACCCACGTGAGGGCGGGAGGGATAGACAATGAGCAGTTCTTC. Its translation is CASTHVRAGGIDNEQFF. Drawing the rest from reference TRBV5-1 and TRBJ2-1, the complete variable domain is KAGVTQTPRYLIKTRGQQVTLSCSPISGHRSVSWYQQTPGQGLQFLFEYFSETQRNKGNFPGRFSGRQFSNSRSEMNVSTLELGDSALYLCASTHVRAGGIDNEQFFGPGTRLTVL.

This clone was detected only a few times. The rearrangement joins TRBV27 to TRBJ2-2; the D gene is possibly TRBD2 (5 bases). The CDR3 totals 17 residues. Germline assignment: CDR1 MNHEY and CDR2 SMNVEV (reference sequence). V lost 6 bases and J lost 2, with 19 bases in between. The CDR3 region is CASSFTPPGTNTGELFF. The DNA for the CDR3 is TGTGCCAGCAGCTTTACCCCTCCGGGAACCAACACCGGGGAGCTGTTTTTT.

J is TRBJ2-7 and V is TRBV30, with 10 bases identical to TRBD1. This CDR3 has 16 residues. Trimming cost V 5 bases and J 0 bases; bases outside gene matches: 10. Germline lookup yields CDR1 GTSNPN and CDR2 SVGIG (reference sequence). CDR3 DNA: TGTGCCTGGGGGCGGGACAGGGGAAAAAGCTCCTACGAGCAGTACTTC. Its translation is CAWGRDRGKSSYEQYF.

A note on this clone: Mismatch with germline at one junction end may stem from a read error. The rearrangement links TRBV7-8 to TRBJ1-1; D remains unclear. The CDR3 is 13 amino acids. The germline V gene has CDR1 SGHVS and CDR2 FQNEAQ. CDR3 sequence: CAGSTDWNTEAFF. CDR3 nucleotide sequence: TGTGCCGGCAGCACGGACTGGAACACTGAAGCTTTCTTT.

The chain has TRBV28 and TRBJ1-6; D is unresolved. Trimming removed 10 bases at V and 6 bases at J, with 19 bases between. The CDR3 has 15 amino acids. From germline, CDR1 is MDHEN and CDR2 SYDVKM. CDR3 region: CATEQPPGTNSPLHF. CDR3 sequence (DNA): TGTGCCACCGAGCAGCCTCCAGGCACTAATTCACCCCTCCACTTT.

In regard to this clone: This sequence may be a read error, since a much larger clone differs from it by one base. The chain joins TRBV5-6 to TRBJ1-6; D perhaps matches TRBD1 (6 bases). The CDR3 is made up of 18 amino acids. The germline V gene has CDR1 SGHDT and CDR2 YYEEEE. Between the trimmed V and J ends, which lost 2 bases and 7 bases, there was a span of 22 bases. Written as DNA, the CDR3 is TGTGCCAGCAGCTTCGACGGGACAAGGGGGGGGGCCAATTCACCCCTCCACTTT. Protein: CASSFDGTRGGANSPLHF.

This chain uses TRBV9 with TRBJ2-1, with 12 nucleotides matching TRBD2. J gave up 7 bases and V 4 bases, and 9 bases lay outside the gene matches. This CDR3 has 16 amino acids. Germline assignment: CDR1 SGDLS and CDR2 YYNGEE. As DNA, the CDR3 is TGTGCCAGCAGCTCAGGACTAGCGGGGTTAGAAAATGAGCAGTTCTTC. Protein sequence: CASSSGLAGLENEQFF.

The rearrangement uses TRBV15 and TRBJ2-2; the D gene is possibly TRBD1 (5 bases). Germline CDR1 reads LNHNV; CDR2 reads YYDKDF (reference sequence). Trimming took 1 base from V and 2 from J, leaving 14 bases between them. This CDR3 has 17 residues. The CDR3 nucleotides are TGTGCCACCAGCAGAGGCCTCGGGCAGGGAAACACCGGGGAGCTGTTTTTT. It yields the protein CATSRGLGQGNTGELFF.

The chain employs TRBV4-1 and TRBJ2-2, with D perhaps matching TRBD2 (5 bases). Germline CDR1 MGHRA, CDR2 YSYEKL. The V end was cut by 4 bases, the J end by 4 bases, with 16 bases between. There are 16 residues in the CDR3. CDR3 in amino acids: CASSRESRGLTGELFF. CDR3 DNA: TGCGCCAGCAGCCGGGAATCCCGGGGTCTCACCGGGGAGCTGTTTTTT.

CDR3 protein: CASSAGTGGYGYTF. CDR3 DNA: TGTGCCAGCAGTGCCGGGACAGGGGGCTATGGCTACACCTTC. J is TRBJ1-2 and V is TRBV7-9; 11 bases match TRBD1. Trimming at V came to 6 bases and at J to 4 bases, leaving 4 bases not matched to a gene. CDR1 SEHNR and CDR2 FQNEAQ come from the germline V gene (reference sequence). The CDR3 is made up of 14 amino acids.

The genes are TRBV9 and TRBJ2-5; TRBD1 is a possible D gene (6 bases). Germline V lookup: CDR1 SGDLS, CDR2 YYNGEE. The CDR3 runs to 14 residues. The V end lost 3 bases, the J end lost 1 base, and 10 bases lay between the germline ends. CDR3 in DNA: TGTGCCAGCAGCGGAGGACAGTTCCAAGAGACCCAGTACTTC. This codes for CASSGGQFQETQYF.

Comments on this clone: A much more abundant neighbour one base away suggests this may be a read error. Distinct nucleotide sequences in the sample also encode this CDR3. The chain has TRBV19 and TRBJ1-4, with D maybe TRBD1 (5 bases). CDR1 LNHDA and CDR2 SQIVND come from the germline V gene (reference sequence). Trimming stripped 4 bases from V and 3 bases from J, with 9 bases between. CDR3 length: 14 residues. This chain's CDR3 is CASSTRQSNEKLFF. The CDR3 DNA is TGTGCCAGTAGTACCCGACAGTCTAATGAAAAACTGTTTTTT.

V usage is TRBV3-1 (or the pseudogene TRBV3-2) and J usage is TRBJ2-6; tentatively, D is TRBD1 (6 bases). The CDR3 spans 16 residues. V was shortened by 4 bases and J by 0 bases, with 10 bases between the two germline ends. Germline CDR1 reads LGHDT; CDR2 reads YNNKEL (reference sequence). CDR3 nucleotides: TGTGCCAGCAGCCGGGACACTGACTCTGGGGCCAACGTCCTGACTTTC. As protein: CASSRDTDSGANVLTF.

A few counts support this clone. The chain employs TRBV5-6 and TRBJ1-5; no reliable D call. CDR1 and CDR2 (germline): SGHDT, YYEEEE. CDR3 length: 14 residues. Trimming took 5 bases from V and 1 from J, leaving 10 bases between them. This CDR3 reads CASSSGGSNQPQHF. The CDR3 DNA reads as TGTGCCAGCAGTTCGGGAGGAAGCAATCAGCCCCAGCATTTT.

The J gene is TRBJ2-5, the V gene TRBV30; D may be TRBD1 (6 bases). CDR1 is GTSNPN and CDR2 is SVGIG in the germline V gene (reference sequence). V shed 2 bases and J shed 1 base, with 20 bases lying between them. The CDR3 loop spans 17 amino acids. The CDR3 DNA sequence: TGTGCCTGGAGTTGGGGGCCAGTACAGAGCATCCAAGAGACCCAGTACTTC. The encoded protein is CAWSWGPVQSIQETQYF.